The 11 T cell receptor beta chains reported below all come from one sample, sequenced in a study of shared T cell receptors in the human thymus. Generated by immunoSEQ multiplex PCR, the TCRdb table keeps only in-frame clones and is missing some. There are hundreds of thousands of clones in the sample; around nine tenths occur only once, and about 0.01% lies in the top ten. This sample was shared with a second study, whose subject was human thymus T cells.

Sequencing was performed on thymocytes. The origin of the receptors is a boy in the first two years of life with a congenital heart defect.

The rearrangement links TRBV4-2 to TRBJ2-2; no firm D call. The CDR3 extends over 12 amino acids. Germline CDR1 reads LGHNA; CDR2 reads YNFKEQ. Trimming removed 5 bases at V and 5 bases at J, with 6 bases between. The CDR3 spells CASSEATGELFF. In nucleotides, the CDR3 is TGTGCCAGCAGCGAAGCAACCGGGGAGCTGTTTTTT.

The rearrangement joins TRBV27 to TRBJ1-2, with 7 bases that match TRBD1. V lost 6 bases and J lost 8; bases outside the gene matches: 15. Per germline, CDR1 MNHEY and CDR2 SMNVEV (reference sequence). This CDR3 has 15 amino acids. This CDR3 reads CASSPRTGTRRGYTF. The CDR3 DNA is TGTGCCAGCAGCCCCCGGACAGGTACTAGGCGAGGCTACACCTTC.

The chain has TRBV10-1 and TRBJ2-3, with 10 bases that match TRBD2. V lost 4 bases, J lost 5 bases, and 6 bases stayed unmatched. The CDR3 contains 15 residues. Germline values: CDR1 WNHNN, CDR2 SYGVQD (reference sequence). The CDR3: CASSGLAGVVDTQYF. The CDR3 nucleotides are TGCGCCAGCAGTGGGCTAGCGGGAGTAGTAGATACGCAGTATTTT.

This clone was recorded only once. The chain is built from TRBV4-1 and TRBJ2-7, with 11 bases that match TRBD2. The CDR3 is 16 residues long. Germline V CDR1 and CDR2: MGHRA, YSYEKL. Unmatched junction bases numbered 5, after V lost 4 bases and J lost 0 bases. CDR3 sequence: CASSPPTSGGSYEQYF. The CDR3 DNA is TGCGCCAGCAGCCCACCCACTAGCGGGGGCTCCTACGAGCAGTACTTC.

The chain recombines TRBV4-3 with TRBJ2-1; 8 positions match TRBD2. The CDR3 extends over 18 amino acids. CDR1 and CDR2 (germline): LGHNA, YSLEER. The junction had 13 bases not matched to a gene; V was cut back by 3 bases and J by 3 bases. CDR3 sequence (DNA): TGCGCCAGCAGCCACCCGATGGGGGGAACTAGCGGCTACAATGAGCAGTTCTTC. Amino acids: CASSHPMGGTSGYNEQFF.

J is TRBJ2-5 and V is TRBV28; the D gene is possibly TRBD2 (6 bases). Germline V gene sequence: CDR1 MDHEN, CDR2 SYDVKM. The CDR3 totals 14 residues. V was clipped by 3 bases and J by 5 bases, with 13 bases between them. In DNA, the CDR3 is TGTGCCAGCAGTTTGGGCGGAGGGAGGGAGACCCAGTACTTC. Its protein product is CASSLGGGRETQYF.

The rearrangement joins TRBV30 to TRBJ1-6, with 10 nucleotides matching TRBD1. V shed 2 bases, J shed 8 bases, and the junction held 12 bases outside the gene matches. The CDR3 is 17 residues long. Germline V gene sequence: CDR1 GTSNPN, CDR2 SVGIG (reference sequence). This CDR3 reads CAWSSRSTGGMDSPLHF. CDR3 bases: TGTGCCTGGAGTTCTAGATCGACAGGGGGCATGGATTCACCCCTCCACTTT.

As DNA, the CDR3 is TGTGCCAGCAGCGTAGTGACAGGGCAAGGCTACACCTTC. Protein product: CASSVVTGQGYTF. This sequence joins TRBV9 and TRBJ1-2; 7 nucleotides agree with TRBD1. The trim removed 0 bases at V and 8 bases at J, leaving 4 bases unmatched. This CDR3 has 13 amino acids. Germline CDR1 is SGDLS and CDR2 is YYNGEE.

The chain recombines TRBV6-4 with TRBJ2-1; D gene unclear. The germline V gene has CDR1 MRHNA and CDR2 SNTAGT. This CDR3 comprises 13 residues. V lost 4 bases to trimming and J lost 2 bases, with 6 bases between them. The CDR3 protein is CASSAHPYNEQFF. CDR3 coding DNA: TGTGCCAGCAGTGCCCATCCCTACAATGAGCAGTTCTTC.

The chain recombines TRBV7-2 with TRBJ1-1, with a possible D match to TRBD1 (6 bases). CDR1 SGHTA and CDR2 FQGNSA come from the germline V gene. Trimming removed 5 bases from V and 1 base from J, with 17 bases in between. This CDR3 is 16 amino acids long. CDR3 coding DNA: TGTGCCAGCAGCAGTATGTACAGGGACGGGAACACTGAAGCTTTCTTT. Translating it yields CASSSMYRDGNTEAFF.

V and J are TRBV9 and TRBJ2-1, with D possibly being TRBD1 (6 bases). The CDR3 spans 15 residues. V shed 0 bases and J shed 2 bases, with 9 bases lying between them. CDR1 is SGDLS, CDR2 YYNGEE, per germline. CDR3 DNA sequence: TGTGCCAGCAGCGTAGTGGACAGCCCCTACAATGAGCAGTTCTTC. Its translation: CASSVVDSPYNEQFF.